Included here is one T cell receptor (beta chain) sequence, with context. Trimming pared 5 bases from V and 2 bases from J, leaving 13 bases between. There are 16 residues in the CDR3. CDR1 and CDR2 from the germline V gene are SEHNR and FQNEAQ (reference sequence). This record belongs to a study of blood T cell repertoires in COVID-19. Assay used: immunoSEQ multiplex PCR; TCRdb lists only in-frame clones, some missing. The sample yields hundreds of thousands of clones, about nine tenths seen once. Sequencing used peripheral blood. The chain combines TRBV7-9 with TRBJ1-6; D is perhaps TRBD1 (5 bases). The clonotype comes from a woman aged 45-59 years with acute or convalescent COVID-19. The CDR3 DNA reads TGTGCCAGCAGCGGACAAGGGGCTACCTATAATTCACCCCTCCACTTT. Translating it yields CASSGQGATYNSPLHF.